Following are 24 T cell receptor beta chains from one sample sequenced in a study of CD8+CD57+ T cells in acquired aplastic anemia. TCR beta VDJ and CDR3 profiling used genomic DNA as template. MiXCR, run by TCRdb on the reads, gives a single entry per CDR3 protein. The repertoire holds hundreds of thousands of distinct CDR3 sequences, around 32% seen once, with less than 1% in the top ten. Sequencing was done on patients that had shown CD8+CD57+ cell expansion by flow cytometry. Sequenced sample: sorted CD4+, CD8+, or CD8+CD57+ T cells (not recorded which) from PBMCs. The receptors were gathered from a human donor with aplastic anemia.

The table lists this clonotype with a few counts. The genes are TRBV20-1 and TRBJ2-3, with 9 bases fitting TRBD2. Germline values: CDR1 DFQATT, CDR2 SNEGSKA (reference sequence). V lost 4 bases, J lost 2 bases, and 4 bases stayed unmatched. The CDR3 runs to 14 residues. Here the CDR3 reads CSAKSGRSTDTQYF. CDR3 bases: TGCAGTGCTAAGAGCGGGAGGTCCACAGATACGCAGTATTTT.

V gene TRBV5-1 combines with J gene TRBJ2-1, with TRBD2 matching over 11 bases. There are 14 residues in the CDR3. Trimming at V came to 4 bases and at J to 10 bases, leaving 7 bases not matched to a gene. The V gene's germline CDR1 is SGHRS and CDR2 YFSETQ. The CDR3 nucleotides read TGCGCCAGCAGCCAGGGACTAGCGGAACAAGAGCAGTTCTTC. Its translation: CASSQGLAEQEQFF.

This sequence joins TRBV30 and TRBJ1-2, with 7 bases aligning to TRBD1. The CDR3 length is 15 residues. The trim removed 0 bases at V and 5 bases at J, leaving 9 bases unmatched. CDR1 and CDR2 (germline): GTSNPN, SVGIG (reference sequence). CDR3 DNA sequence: TGTGCCTGGAGTGTCCCGACAGGGTTTTATTATGGCTACACCTTC. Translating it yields CAWSVPTGFYYGYTF.

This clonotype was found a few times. DNA of the CDR3: TGCGCCAGCAGCCAAGATACGGGGGGCAATGAGCAGTTCTTC. Its protein is CASSQDTGGNEQFF. The V gene is TRBV4-3, the J gene TRBJ2-1; TRBD2 agrees at 7 bases. Losses at the gene ends were 0 bases for V and 6 bases for J; bases not matched to a gene: 2. This CDR3 spans 14 amino acids. The germline CDR1 and CDR2 sequences are LGHNA and YSLEER.

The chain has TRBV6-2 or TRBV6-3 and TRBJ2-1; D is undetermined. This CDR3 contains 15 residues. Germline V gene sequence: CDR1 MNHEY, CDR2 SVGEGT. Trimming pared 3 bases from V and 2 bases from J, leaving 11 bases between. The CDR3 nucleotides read TGTGCCAGCAGTTATACAGTCCTGGCCTACAATGAGCAGTTCTTC. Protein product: CASSYTVLAYNEQFF.

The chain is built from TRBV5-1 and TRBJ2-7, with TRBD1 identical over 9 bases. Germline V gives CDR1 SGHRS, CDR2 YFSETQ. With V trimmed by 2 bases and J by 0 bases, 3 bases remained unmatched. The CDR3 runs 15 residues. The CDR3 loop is CASSFGGQGSYEQYF. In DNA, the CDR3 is TGCGCCAGCAGCTTCGGGGGACAGGGCTCCTACGAGCAGTACTTC. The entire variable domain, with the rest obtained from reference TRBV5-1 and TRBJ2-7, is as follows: KAGVTQTPRYLIKTRGQQVTLSCSPISGHRSVSWYQQTPGQGLQFLFEYFSETQRNKGNFPGRFSGRQFSNSRSEMNVSTLELGDSALYLCASSFGGQGSYEQYFGPGTRLTVT.

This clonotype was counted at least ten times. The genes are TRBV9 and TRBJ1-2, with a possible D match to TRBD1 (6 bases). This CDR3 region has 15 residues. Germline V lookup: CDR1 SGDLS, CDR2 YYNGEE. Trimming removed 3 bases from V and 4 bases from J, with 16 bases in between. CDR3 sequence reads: CASSAAGALTYGYTF. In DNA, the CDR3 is TGTGCCAGCAGCGCAGCAGGGGCTCTAACCTATGGCTACACCTTC. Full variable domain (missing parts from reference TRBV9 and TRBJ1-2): DSGVTQTPKHLITATGQRVTLRCSPRSGDLSVYWYQQSLDQGLQFLIQYYNGEERAKGNILERFSAQQFPDLHSELNLSSLELGDSALYFCASSAAGALTYGYTFGSGTRLTVV.

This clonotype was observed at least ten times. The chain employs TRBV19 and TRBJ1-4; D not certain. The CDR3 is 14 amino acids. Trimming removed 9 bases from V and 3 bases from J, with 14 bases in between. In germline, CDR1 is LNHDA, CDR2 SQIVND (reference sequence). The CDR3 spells CASRAGFSNEKLFF. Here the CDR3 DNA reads TGTGCCAGCCGAGCGGGGTTTTCTAATGAAAAACTGTTTTTT.

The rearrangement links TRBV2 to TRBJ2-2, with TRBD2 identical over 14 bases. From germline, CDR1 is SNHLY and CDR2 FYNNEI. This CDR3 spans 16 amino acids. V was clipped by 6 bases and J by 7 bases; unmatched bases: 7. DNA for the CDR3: TGTGCCAGCAGAAAGGGACTAGCGGGAGCTATCGGGGAGCTGTTTTTT. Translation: CASRKGLAGAIGELFF. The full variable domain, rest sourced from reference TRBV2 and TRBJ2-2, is EPEVTQTPSHQVTQMGQEVILRCVPISNHLYFYWYRQILGQKVEFLVSFYNNEISEKSEIFDDQFSVERPDGSNFTLKIRSTKLEDSAMYFCASRKGLAGAIGELFFGEGSRLTVL.

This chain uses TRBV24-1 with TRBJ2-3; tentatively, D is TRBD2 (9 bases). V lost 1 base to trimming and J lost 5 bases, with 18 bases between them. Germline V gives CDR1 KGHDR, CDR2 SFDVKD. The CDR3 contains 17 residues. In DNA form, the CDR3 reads TGTGCCACCAGTGATTTATTCAGGGGGCGGGAGGGAGATACGCAGTATTTT. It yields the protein CATSDLFRGREGDTQYF.

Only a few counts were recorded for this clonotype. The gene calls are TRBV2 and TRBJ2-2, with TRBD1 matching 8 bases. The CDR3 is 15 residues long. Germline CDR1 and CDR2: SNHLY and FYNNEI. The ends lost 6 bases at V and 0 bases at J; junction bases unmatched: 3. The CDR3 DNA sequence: TGTGCCAGCAGAGACAGGGGCACGAACACCGGGGAGCTGTTTTTT. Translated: CASRDRGTNTGELFF.

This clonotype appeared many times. The CDR3 sequence: CASSGTGVEKLFF. In DNA form, the CDR3 reads TGTGCCAGCTCCGGGACAGGGGTAGAAAAACTGTTTTTT. The chain uses TRBV2 and TRBJ1-4, with 10 nucleotides matching TRBD1. Trimming took 8 bases from V and 8 from J; bases not matched to a gene: 5. Germline lookup yields CDR1 SNHLY and CDR2 FYNNEI. The length of the CDR3 is 13 residues.

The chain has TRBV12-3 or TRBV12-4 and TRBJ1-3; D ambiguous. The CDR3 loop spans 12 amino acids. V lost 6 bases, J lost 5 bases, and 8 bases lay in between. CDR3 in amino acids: CASSLTRNTIYF. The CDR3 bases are TGTGCCAGCAGCCTGACCCGAAACACCATATATTTT.

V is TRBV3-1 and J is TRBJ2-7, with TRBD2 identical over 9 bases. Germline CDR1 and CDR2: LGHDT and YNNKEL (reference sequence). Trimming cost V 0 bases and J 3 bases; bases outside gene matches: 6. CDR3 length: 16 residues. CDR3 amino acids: CASSQDPSGMNYEQYF. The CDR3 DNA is TGTGCCAGCAGCCAAGATCCTAGCGGGATGAACTACGAGCAGTACTTC.

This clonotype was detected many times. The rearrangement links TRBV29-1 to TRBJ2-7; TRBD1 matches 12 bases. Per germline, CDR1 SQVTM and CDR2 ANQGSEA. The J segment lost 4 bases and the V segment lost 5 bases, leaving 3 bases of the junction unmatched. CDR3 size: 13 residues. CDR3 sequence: CSVRGQGAYEQYF. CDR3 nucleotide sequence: TGCAGCGTTCGGGGACAGGGGGCTTACGAGCAGTACTTC.

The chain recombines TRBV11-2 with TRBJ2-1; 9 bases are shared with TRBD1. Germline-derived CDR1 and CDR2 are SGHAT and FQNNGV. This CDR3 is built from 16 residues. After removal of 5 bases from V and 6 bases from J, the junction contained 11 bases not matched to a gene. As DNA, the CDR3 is TGTGCCAGCAGCCCAGGTAGGGACAGGGTTCTCAATGAGCAGTTCTTC. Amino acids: CASSPGRDRVLNEQFF.

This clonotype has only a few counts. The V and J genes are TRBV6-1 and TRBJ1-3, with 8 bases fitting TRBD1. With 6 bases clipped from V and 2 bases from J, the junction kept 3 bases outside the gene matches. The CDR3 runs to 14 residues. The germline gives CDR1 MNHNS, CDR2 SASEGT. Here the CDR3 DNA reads TGTGCCAGCAGGAAGACAGGGGCTGGAAACACCATATATTTT. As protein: CASRKTGAGNTIYF.

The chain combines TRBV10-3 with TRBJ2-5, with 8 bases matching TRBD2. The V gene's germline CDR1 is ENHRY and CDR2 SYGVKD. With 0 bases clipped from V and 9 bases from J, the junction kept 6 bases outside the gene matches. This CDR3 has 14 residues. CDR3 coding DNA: TGTGCCATCAGTGAGTCCTCGGGGGGGCGGGCCCAGTACTTC. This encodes CAISESSGGRAQYF.

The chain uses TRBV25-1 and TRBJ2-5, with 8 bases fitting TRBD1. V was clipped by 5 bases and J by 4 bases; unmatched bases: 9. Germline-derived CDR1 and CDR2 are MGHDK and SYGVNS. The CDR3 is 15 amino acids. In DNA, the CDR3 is TGTGCCAGCAGTTCCCGGACAGGGTTGGGAGAGACCCAGTACTTC. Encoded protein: CASSSRTGLGETQYF.

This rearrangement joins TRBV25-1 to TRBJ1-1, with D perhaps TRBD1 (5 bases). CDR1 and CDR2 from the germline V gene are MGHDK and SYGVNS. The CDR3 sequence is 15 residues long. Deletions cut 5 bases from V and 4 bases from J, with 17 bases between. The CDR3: CASSKPGTAGTEAFF. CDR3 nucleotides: TGTGCCAGCAGTAAGCCAGGGACGGCGGGCACTGAAGCTTTCTTT.

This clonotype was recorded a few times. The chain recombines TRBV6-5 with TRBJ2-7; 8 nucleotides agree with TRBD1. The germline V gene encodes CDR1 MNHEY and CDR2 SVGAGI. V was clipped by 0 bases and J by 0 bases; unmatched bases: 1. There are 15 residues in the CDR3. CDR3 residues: CASSYSTGVSYEQYF. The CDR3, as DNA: TGTGCCAGCAGTTACTCGACAGGGGTCTCCTACGAGCAGTACTTC.

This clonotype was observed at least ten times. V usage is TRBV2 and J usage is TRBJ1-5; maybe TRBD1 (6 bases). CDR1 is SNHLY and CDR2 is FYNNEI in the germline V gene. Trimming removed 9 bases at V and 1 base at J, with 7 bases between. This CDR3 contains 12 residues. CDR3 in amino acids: CASGTSNQPQHF. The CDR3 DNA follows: TGTGCCAGTGGGACAAGCAATCAGCCCCAGCATTTT. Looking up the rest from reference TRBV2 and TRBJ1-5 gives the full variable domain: EPEVTQTPSHQVTQMGQEVILRCVPISNHLYFYWYRQILGQKVEFLVSFYNNEISEKSEIFDDQFSVERPDGSNFTLKIRSTKLEDSAMYFCASGTSNQPQHFGDGTRLSIL.

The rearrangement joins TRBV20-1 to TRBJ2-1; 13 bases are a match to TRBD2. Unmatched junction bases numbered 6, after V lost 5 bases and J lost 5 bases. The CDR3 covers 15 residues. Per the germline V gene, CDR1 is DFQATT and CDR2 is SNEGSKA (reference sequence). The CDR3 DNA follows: TGCAGTGCTTATCCCGGGACTAGCGGGAACAATGAGCAGTTCTTC. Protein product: CSAYPGTSGNNEQFF.

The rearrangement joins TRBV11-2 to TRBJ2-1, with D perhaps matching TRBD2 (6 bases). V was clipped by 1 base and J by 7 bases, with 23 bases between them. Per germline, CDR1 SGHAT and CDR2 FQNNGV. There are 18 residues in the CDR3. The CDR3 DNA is TGTGCCAGCAGCTTAGGCCGACTCGGGGGTTTAAGAGATAATGAGCAGTTCTTC. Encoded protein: CASSLGRLGGLRDNEQFF.